This TCR beta chain was identified during a study of cytomegalovirus exposure and HLA in healthy donors. The primer mix had 60 Vbeta and 13 Jbeta primers. Method: immunoSEQ multiplex PCR; TCRdb's copy keeps in-frame clones and lacks some. The sample holds around 200,000 clones, 80% seen once. This clone came up a few times. What it recognizes is unknown. V dropped 0 bases and J dropped 6 bases, with 9 bases sitting between them. The CDR3 sequence is 13 residues long. The germline V gene has CDR1 LGHNA and CDR2 YNFKEQ. Findings and caveats of the study: In a later analysis, parvovirus B19, influenza, CMV and Epstein-Barr virus appeared linked to several top co-occurrence clusters. Several V segments, TRBV6-2 and TRBV6-3 among them, could not be told apart and were dropped. TCR beta V- and J-gene trimming was later associated with a missense DCLRE1C variant.

Nominal health characterized the donors when sampled, though unrecorded immune exposures were likely. The material sequenced was PBMCs. The rearrangement uses TRBV4-2 and TRBJ2-7, with D uncertain. The sequence was collected from a man between 40 and 49 years old in good health and CMV-seropositive. The CDR3 sequence: CASSQDQAGEQYF. In DNA, the CDR3 is TGTGCCAGCAGCCAAGATCAAGCAGGCGAGCAGTACTTC.